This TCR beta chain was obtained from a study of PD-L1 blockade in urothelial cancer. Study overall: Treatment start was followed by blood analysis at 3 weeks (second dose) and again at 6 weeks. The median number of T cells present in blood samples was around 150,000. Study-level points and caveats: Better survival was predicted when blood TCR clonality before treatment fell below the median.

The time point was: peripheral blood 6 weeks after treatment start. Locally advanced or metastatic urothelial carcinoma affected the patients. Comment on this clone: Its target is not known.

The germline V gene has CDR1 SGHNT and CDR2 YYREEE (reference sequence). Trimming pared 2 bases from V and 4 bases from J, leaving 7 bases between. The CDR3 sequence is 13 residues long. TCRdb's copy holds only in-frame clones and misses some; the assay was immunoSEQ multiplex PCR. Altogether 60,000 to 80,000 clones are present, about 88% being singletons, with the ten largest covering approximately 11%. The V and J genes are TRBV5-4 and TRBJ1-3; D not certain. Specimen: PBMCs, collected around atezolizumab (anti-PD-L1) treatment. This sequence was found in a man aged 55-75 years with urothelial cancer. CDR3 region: CASSFIQGNTIYF. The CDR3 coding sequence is TGTGCCAGCAGCTTCATTCAGGGAAACACCATATATTTT.